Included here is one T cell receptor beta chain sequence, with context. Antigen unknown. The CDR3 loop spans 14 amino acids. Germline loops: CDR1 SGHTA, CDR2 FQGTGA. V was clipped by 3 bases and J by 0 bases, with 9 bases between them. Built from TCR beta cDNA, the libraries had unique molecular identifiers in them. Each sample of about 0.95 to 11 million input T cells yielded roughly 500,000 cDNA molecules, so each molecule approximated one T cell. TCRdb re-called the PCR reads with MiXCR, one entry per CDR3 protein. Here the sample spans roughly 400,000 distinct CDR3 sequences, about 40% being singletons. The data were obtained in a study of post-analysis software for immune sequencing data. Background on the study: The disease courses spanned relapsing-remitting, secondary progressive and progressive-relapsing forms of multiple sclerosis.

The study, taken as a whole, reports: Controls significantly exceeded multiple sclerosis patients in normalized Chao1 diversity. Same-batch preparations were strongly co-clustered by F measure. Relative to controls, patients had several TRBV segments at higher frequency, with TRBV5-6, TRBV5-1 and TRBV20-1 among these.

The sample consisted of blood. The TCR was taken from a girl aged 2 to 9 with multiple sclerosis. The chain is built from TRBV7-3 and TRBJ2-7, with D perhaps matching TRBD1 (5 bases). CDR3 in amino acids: CASSLSRDSYEQYF. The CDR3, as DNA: TGTGCCAGCAGCTTGAGCAGGGACTCCTACGAGCAGTACTTC.